These 16 T cell receptor beta chains were all obtained from the same sample, sequenced in a study of T cells after yellow fever vaccination. TCRdb reanalysed the 5' RACE reads using MiXCR and keeps one entry per CDR3 protein. The sample holds a few hundred thousand distinct CDR3 sequences, roughly 17% seen once. The sample was PBMCs, taken 5 to 6 days after the first yellow fever vaccination. The receptors originated from a man younger than 30 who received the YFV17D yellow fever vaccine.

V gene TRBV5-1 combines with J gene TRBJ2-1, with 9 bases identical to TRBD2. Germline V CDR1 and CDR2: SGHRS, YFSETQ. J was trimmed by 7 bases and V by 0 bases; bases with no gene match: 5. This CDR3 spans 15 amino acids. The CDR3 DNA is TGCGCCAGCAGCTTGGTGGCGGGGGGGCGTAATGAGCAGTTCTTC. It yields the protein CASSLVAGGRNEQFF.

The chain uses TRBV11-2 and TRBJ2-2; tentatively, D is TRBD2 (5 bases). The V end was cut by 1 base, the J end by 0 bases, with 9 bases between. The CDR3 totals 16 residues. Germline V gene data show CDR1 as SGHAT and CDR2 as FQNNGV. This CDR3 reads CASSLGGQTNTGELFF. Here the CDR3 DNA reads TGTGCCAGCAGCTTAGGAGGGCAGACGAACACCGGGGAGCTGTTTTTT.

This chain links TRBV6-1 with TRBJ2-7, with D uncertain. The germline gives CDR1 MNHNS, CDR2 SASEGT. V lost 6 bases and J 0 bases, leaving 12 bases between the germline ends. This CDR3 contains 14 residues. The CDR3 DNA is TGTGCCAGCAGGGCCATCGTGAACTCCTACGAGCAGTACGTC. Translated, it gives CASRAIVNSYEQYV.

The chain carries TRBV2 and TRBJ2-7; D call uncertain. The V gene lost 3 bases and the J gene lost 5 bases, with 11 bases spanning the gap. This CDR3 region has 13 residues. CDR1 and CDR2 (germline): SNHLY, FYNNEI. CDR3 in DNA: TGTGCCAGCAGTGAGTTCCCGGGCGACGAGCAGTACGTC. Its protein is CASSEFPGDEQYV.

V and J are TRBV10-3 and TRBJ2-3; 8 bases match TRBD2. The junction had 14 bases not matched to a gene; V was cut back by 2 bases and J by 4 bases. The CDR3 totals 18 residues. Germline values: CDR1 ENHRY, CDR2 SYGVKD. CDR3: CAISEDLRGLVPSDTQYF. CDR3 bases: TGTGCCATCAGTGAGGACCTCCGGGGACTAGTCCCCTCAGATACGCAGTATTTT.

A few counts support this clonotype. The rearrangement links TRBV6-2 or TRBV6-3 to TRBJ1-5; D remains unclear. Germline CDR1 MNHEY, CDR2 SVGEGT. V was trimmed by 0 bases and J by 6 bases, leaving 6 bases between them. The CDR3 runs 13 residues. CDR3 DNA: TGTGCCAGCAGTTACTCTTTCGTTCAGCCCCAGCATTTT. It is translated as CASSYSFVQPQHF.

This clonotype was observed a few times. This chain connects TRBV19 to TRBJ2-5; D is unresolved. The CDR3 totals 13 residues. Trimming pared 6 bases from V and 0 bases from J, leaving 8 bases between. Looked up from germline, CDR1 is LNHDA and CDR2 is SQIVND (reference sequence). The CDR3 DNA reads TGTGCCAGTAGGCGTGACCACCAAGAGACCCAGTACTTC. It is translated as CASRRDHQETQYF.

The chain joins TRBV14 to TRBJ2-2; a weak D match, TRBD1 (5 bases). The length of the CDR3 is 14 residues. Germline lookup yields CDR1 SGHDN and CDR2 FVKESK. Trimming removed 4 bases from V and 3 bases from J, with 9 bases in between. This CDR3 reads CASSPRVYTGELFF. DNA for the CDR3: TGTGCCAGCAGCCCCAGGGTTTACACCGGGGAGCTGTTTTTT. Filled out from reference TRBV14 and TRBJ2-2, the complete variable domain reads EAGVTQFPSHSVIEKGQTVTLRCDPISGHDNLYWYRRVMGKEIKFLLHFVKESKQDESGMPNNRFLAERTGGTYSTLKVQPAELEDSGVYFCASSPRVYTGELFFGEGSRLTVL.

The chain couples TRBV5-1 to TRBJ1-3; the D is unclear. Trimming took 6 bases from V and 3 from J, leaving 7 bases between them. The CDR3 sequence is 12 residues long. Looked up from germline, CDR1 is SGHRS and CDR2 is YFSETQ. The CDR3 DNA is TGCGCCAGCATGGGTGGTGGAAACACCATATATTTT. Its translation: CASMGGGNTIYF.

This clonotype turned up a few times. V usage is TRBV11-2 and J usage is TRBJ2-5; D gene ambiguous. CDR1 and CDR2 (germline): SGHAT, FQNNGV. With 5 bases removed from V and 5 bases from J, the gap between germline ends came to 18 bases. This CDR3 has 15 amino acids. This CDR3 reads CASSPARSPGETQYF. In nucleotides, the CDR3 is TGTGCCAGCAGCCCTGCCCGGAGCCCTGGGGAGACCCAGTACTTC.

This clonotype was picked up a small number of times. The gene calls are TRBV6-5 and TRBJ2-7; D perhaps matches TRBD2 (6 bases). This CDR3 has 12 amino acids. Per germline, CDR1 MNHEY and CDR2 SVGAGI. With 8 bases removed from V and 7 bases from J, the gap between germline ends came to 15 bases. The CDR3 reads CASAGARGEQYF. CDR3 sequence (DNA): TGTGCCAGCGCCGGGGCACGGGGGGAGCAGTACTTC.

This sequence joins TRBV12-3 or TRBV12-4 and TRBJ1-2; D not resolved. This CDR3 has 14 amino acids. Trimming took off 6 bases at V and 5 bases at J, with 16 bases between the two ends. CDR3 sequence reads: CASRPDGLVYGYTF. CDR3 in DNA: TGTGCCAGCAGACCGGACGGCCTTGTTTATGGCTACACCTTC.

Concerning this clonotype itself: One end of the junction does not line up with germline, which may come from a read error. The rearrangement joins TRBV6-4 to TRBJ2-6, with 8 nucleotides matching TRBD2. There are 16 residues in the CDR3. The germline gives CDR1 MRHNA, CDR2 SNTAGT. CDR3 DNA: TGTGCCAGCGCGGGCGGGGGGCCCTCTGGGGCCAACGCCCTGACTTTC. Translating it yields CASAGGGPSGANALTF.

This clonotype has at least ten counts. This chain links TRBV7-2 with TRBJ2-3; the D is unclear. Trimming took 5 bases from V and 1 from J, leaving 10 bases between them. Germline values: CDR1 SGHTA, CDR2 FQGNSA. The CDR3 has 14 amino acids. This chain's CDR3 is CASSVDGGTDTQYF. The CDR3 DNA is TGTGCCAGCAGCGTGGATGGCGGCACAGATACGCAGTATTTT.

The V and J genes are TRBV18 and TRBJ1-1, with D unresolved. Trimming took off 6 bases at V and 4 bases at J, with 18 bases between the two ends. The CDR3 contains 15 residues. Germline CDR1 is KGHSH and CDR2 is LQKENI. The CDR3 protein is CASSILQRKFTEAFF. The DNA of the CDR3 is TGTGCCAGCTCTATACTACAGAGAAAGTTCACTGAAGCTTTCTTT. Together with reference TRBV18 and TRBJ1-1, the CDR3 gives the full variable domain: NAGVMQNPRHLVRRRGQEARLRCSPMKGHSHVYWYRQLPEEGLKFMVYLQKENIIDESGMPKERFSAEFPKEGPSILRIQQVVRGDSAAYFCASSILQRKFTEAFFGQGTRLTVV.

This clonotype came up a few times. For the CDR3, the DNA is TGTGCCAGCAGCCAAAGGACAGGGTCTGGCACTGAAGCTTTCTTT. It is translated as CASSQRTGSGTEAFF. The chain recombines TRBV3-1 with TRBJ1-1; 8 bases align to TRBD1. This CDR3 is 15 amino acids long. The germline gives CDR1 LGHDT, CDR2 YNNKEL (reference sequence). V trimming: 2 bases; J trimming: 4 bases; junction bases outside the gene matches: 6.